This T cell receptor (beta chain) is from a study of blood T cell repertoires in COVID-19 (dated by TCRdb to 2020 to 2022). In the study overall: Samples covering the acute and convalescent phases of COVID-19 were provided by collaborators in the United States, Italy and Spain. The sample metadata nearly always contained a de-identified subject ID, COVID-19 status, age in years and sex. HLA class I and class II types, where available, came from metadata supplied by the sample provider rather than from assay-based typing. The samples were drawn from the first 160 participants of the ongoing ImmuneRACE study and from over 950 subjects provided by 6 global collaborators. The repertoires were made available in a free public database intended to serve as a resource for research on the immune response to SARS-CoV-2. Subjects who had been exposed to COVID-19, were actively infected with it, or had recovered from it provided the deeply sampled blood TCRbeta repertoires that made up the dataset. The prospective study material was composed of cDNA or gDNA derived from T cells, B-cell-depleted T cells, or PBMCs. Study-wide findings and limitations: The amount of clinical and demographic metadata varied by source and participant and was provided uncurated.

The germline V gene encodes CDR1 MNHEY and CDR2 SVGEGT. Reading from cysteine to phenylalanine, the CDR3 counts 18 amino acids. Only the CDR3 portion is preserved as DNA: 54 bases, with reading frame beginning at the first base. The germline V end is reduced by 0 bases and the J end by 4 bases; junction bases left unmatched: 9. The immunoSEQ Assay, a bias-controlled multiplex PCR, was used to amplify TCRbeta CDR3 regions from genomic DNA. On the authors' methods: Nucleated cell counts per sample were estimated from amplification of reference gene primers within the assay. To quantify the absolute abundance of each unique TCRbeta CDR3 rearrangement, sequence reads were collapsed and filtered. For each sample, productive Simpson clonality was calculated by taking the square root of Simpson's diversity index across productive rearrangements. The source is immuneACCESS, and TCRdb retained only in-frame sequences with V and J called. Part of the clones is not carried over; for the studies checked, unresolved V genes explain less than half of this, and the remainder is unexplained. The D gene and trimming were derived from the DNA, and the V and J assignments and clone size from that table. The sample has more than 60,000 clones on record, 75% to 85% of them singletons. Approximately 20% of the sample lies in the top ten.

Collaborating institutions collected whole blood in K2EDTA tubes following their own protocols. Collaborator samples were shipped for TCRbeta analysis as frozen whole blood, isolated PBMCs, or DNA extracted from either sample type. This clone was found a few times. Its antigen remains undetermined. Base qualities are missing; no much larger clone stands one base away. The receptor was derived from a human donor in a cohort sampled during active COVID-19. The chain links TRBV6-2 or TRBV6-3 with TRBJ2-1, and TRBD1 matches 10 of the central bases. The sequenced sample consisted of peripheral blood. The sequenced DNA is TGTGCCAGCAGTTACTCCCCCCCGGGGACAGGGGTATACAATGAGCAGTTCTTC. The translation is CASSYSPPGTGVYNEQFF.